These T cell receptor beta chains were read from a single sample in a study of response to subunit inactivated influenza vaccine. TCRdb processed the RT-PCR reads anew with MiXCR; each CDR3 protein has one entry. This sample yields about 650,000 distinct CDR3 sequences, of which 15% to 17% are seen a single time; roughly 12% belongs to the top ten. The sequencing used PBMCs from blood, collected approximately 12 days after vaccination. The receptors were gathered from a man between 45 and 60 years old who received an inactivated influenza vaccine. Each CDR3 is given with its conserved first and last residue. The D gene is left open where the match is weak. The size entry is marked missing in some rows and otherwise reads once, few, many or a size class.

cdr3_aa	cdr3_nt	v_call	clone_size	d_call	j_call
CSSTGGTSGQNEQFF	TGCAGCTCCACAGGGGGGACTAGCGGCCAGAATGAGCAGTTCTTC	TRBV29-1	.	TRBD2	TRBJ2-1
CSARDSVPGQVYEQYF	TGCAGTGCTAGAGATTCCGTCCCGGGACAGGTTTACGAGCAGTACTTC	TRBV20-1	many	TRBD1	TRBJ2-7
CASSQGQGLGTGELFF	TGTGCCAGCAGCCAAGGACAGGGTTTGGGCACCGGGGAGCTGTTTTTT	TRBV13	few	TRBD1	TRBJ2-2
CAISPGTSGYNEEFF	TGCGCCATCAGCCCCGGGACTAGCGGATACAATGAGGAGTTCTTC	TRBV5-1	.	TRBD2	TRBJ2-1
CASSLSTGLRSNQPQHF	TGTGCCAGCAGCCTCTCGACAGGGCTTCGTAGCAATCAGCCCCAGCATTTT	TRBV3-1	once	TRBD1	TRBJ1-5
CAISESGLSYEQYF	TGTGCCATCAGTGAGTCGGGATTGTCCTACGAGCAGTACTTC	TRBV10-3	few	.	TRBJ2-7
CSVQEVTYTDTQYF	TGCAGCGTTCAAGAGGTGACATACACAGATACGCAGTATTTT	TRBV29-1	many	.	TRBJ2-3
CASSFSRGLRNEQFF	TGTGCCAGCAGCTTCTCCAGGGGGCTTCGCAATGAGCAGTTCTTC	TRBV5-5	.	TRBD1	TRBJ2-1
CSVKGQKYNEQFF	TGCAGCGTTAAGGGACAGAAATACAATGAGCAGTTCTTC	TRBV29-1	few	TRBD1	TRBJ2-1
CASSALYASTDTQYF	TGTGCCAGCAGCGCCCTGTACGCTAGCACAGATACGCAGTATTTT	TRBV2	few	.	TRBJ2-3
CASSRVAETGELFF	TGTGCCAGTAGTCGAGTAGCGGAGACCGGGGAGCTGTTTTTT	TRBV19	.	.	TRBJ2-2
CSARGTGSYQPQHF	TGCAGTGCTAGGGGGACAGGTTCGTATCAGCCCCAGCATTTT	TRBV20-1	few	TRBD1	TRBJ1-5
CASSPIGAGSYEQYF	TGTGCCAGCAGCCCCATCGGGGCTGGCTCCTACGAGCAGTACTTC	TRBV7-2	once	.	TRBJ2-7
CASSLNRLVPTYEQYF	TGTGCCAGCAGTTTGAACAGGCTGGTGCCTACCTACGAGCAGTACTTC	TRBV12-3/TRBV12-4	many	.	TRBJ2-7
CASSYRTSGRSYEQYF	TGTGCCAGCAGTTACAGGACTAGCGGGAGATCCTACGAGCAGTACTTC	TRBV6-2/TRBV6-3	.	TRBD2	TRBJ2-7
CASSYGSGGQDTQYF	TGTGCCAGCAGTTACGGGTCGGGGGGGCAAGATACGCAGTATTTT	TRBV6-5	few	TRBD2	TRBJ2-3
CASSFGGDGYEQYF	TGTGCCAGCAGTTTCGGTGGGGATGGCTACGAGCAGTACTTC	TRBV28	few	.	TRBJ2-7
CAISVPGLAGGLTGELFF	TGTGCCATCAGTGTTCCGGGACTAGCGGGGGGACTCACCGGGGAGCTGTTTTTT	TRBV10-3	.	TRBD2	TRBJ2-2
CASSLESGHEQYF	TGTGCCAGCAGCTTAGAGAGTGGCCACGAGCAGTACTTC	TRBV11-2	.	.	TRBJ2-7
CSAEGRNTEAFF	TGCAGCGCCGAGGGCAGAAACACTGAAGCTTTCTTT	TRBV20-1	.	.	TRBJ1-1
CASSLLAGSGVDTQYF	TGTGCCAGCAGCCTGCTAGCGGGCTCCGGGGTAGATACGCAGTATTTT	TRBV12-3/TRBV12-4	.	TRBD2	TRBJ2-3
CASSPRPGINYGYTF	TGTGCCAGCAGCCCCCGCCCGGGAATTAACTATGGCTACACCTTC	TRBV3-1	few	.	TRBJ1-2
CASSASLAADTDTQYF	TGTGCCAGCAGCGCCAGTCTAGCGGCAGACACAGATACGCAGTATTTT	TRBV21-1	few	.	TRBJ2-3
CAWSRSTGSNEQFF	TGTGCCTGGAGTAGGTCTACGGGAAGCAATGAGCAGTTCTTC	TRBV30	.	.	TRBJ2-1
CASTLGGQQETQYF	TGCGCCAGCACTCTGGGTGGGCAGCAAGAGACCCAGTACTTC	TRBV5-1	few	.	TRBJ2-5
CASSPGDNNQPQHF	TGCGCCAGCAGCCCCGGGGATAACAATCAGCCCCAGCATTTT	TRBV5-1	.	.	TRBJ1-5
CASANRRPPSYEQYF	TGTGCCAGCGCCAACAGGCGGCCGCCTTCCTACGAGCAGTACTTC	TRBV21-1	.	.	TRBJ2-7
CSAREQNRYNSPLHF	TGCAGTGCTAGAGAACAGAACCGCTATAATTCACCCCTCCACTTT	TRBV20-1	.	.	TRBJ1-6
CASSPNLNTEAFF	TGTGCCAGCAGCCCAAACCTGAACACTGAAGCTTTCTTT	TRBV7-3	few	.	TRBJ1-1
CASSLGQGGGNTIYF	TGTGCCAGCAGCTTAGGACAGGGTGGTGGAAACACCATATATTTT	TRBV7-2	few	TRBD1	TRBJ1-3
CASSPGQGFYEQYF	TGTGCCAGTAGCCCCGGACAGGGGTTCTACGAGCAGTACTTC	TRBV19	few	TRBD1	TRBJ2-7
CSARPAGGYTGELFF	TGCAGTGCTAGGCCCGCGGGAGGGTACACCGGGGAGCTGTTTTTT	TRBV20-1	.	TRBD2	TRBJ2-2
CASRAANTGELFF	TGTGCCAGCAGGGCGGCGAACACCGGGGAGCTGTTTTTT	TRBV6-1	many	.	TRBJ2-2
CASSPGSGRGTQYF	TGTGCCAGCAGCCCTGGGAGCGGGAGGGGGACCCAGTACTTC	TRBV7-2	few	TRBD2	TRBJ2-5
CSVGGGQGLKQQYF	TGCAGCGTGGGGGGGGGGCAGGGACTCAAGCAGCAGTACTTC	TRBV29-1	.	.	TRBJ2-7
CASSPRLAGGPLLNEQFF	TGTGCCAGCAGCCCTAGACTAGCGGGAGGGCCCCTTTTGAATGAGCAGTTCTTC	TRBV11-1	few	TRBD2	TRBJ2-1
CASNDGTSLVF	TGTGCCAGCAACGACGGGACTAGTCTAGTCTTC	TRBV6-2/TRBV6-3	many	TRBD2	TRBJ2-1
CASSLAGDLNNEQFF	TGCGCCAGCAGCTTGGCGGGCGACCTCAACAATGAGCAGTTCTTC	TRBV5-1	.	.	TRBJ2-1
CASSSHSGSTDTQYF	TGTGCCAGCAGTTCCCATAGCGGCTCTACAGATACGCAGTATTTT	TRBV6-2/TRBV6-3	few	.	TRBJ2-3
CASRGHLNTEAFF	TGTGCCAGCAGGGGACACTTGAACACTGAAGCTTTCTTT	TRBV6-1	.	.	TRBJ1-1
CASSNRAAYEQYF	TGTGCCAGCAGCAACCGGGCCGCCTACGAGCAGTACTTC	TRBV5-5	.	.	TRBJ2-7
CSAREAGNYGYTF	TGCAGTGCTAGAGAGGCAGGAAACTATGGCTACACCTTC	TRBV20-1	.	.	TRBJ1-2